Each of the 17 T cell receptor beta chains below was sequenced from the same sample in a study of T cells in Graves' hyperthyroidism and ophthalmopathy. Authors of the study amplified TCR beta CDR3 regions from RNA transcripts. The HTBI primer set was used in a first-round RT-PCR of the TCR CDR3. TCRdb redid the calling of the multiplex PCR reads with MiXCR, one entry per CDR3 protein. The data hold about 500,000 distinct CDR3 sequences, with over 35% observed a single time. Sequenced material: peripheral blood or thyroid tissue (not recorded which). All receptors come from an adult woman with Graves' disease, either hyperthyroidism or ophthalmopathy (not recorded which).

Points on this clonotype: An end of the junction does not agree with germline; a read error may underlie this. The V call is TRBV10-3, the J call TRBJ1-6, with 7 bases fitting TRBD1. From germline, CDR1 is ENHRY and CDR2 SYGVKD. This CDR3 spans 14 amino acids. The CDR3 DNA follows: TGTGCCGTCAGTGTAGACAGGGCCTATTCACCCCTCCACTTT. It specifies CAVSVDRAYSPLHF.

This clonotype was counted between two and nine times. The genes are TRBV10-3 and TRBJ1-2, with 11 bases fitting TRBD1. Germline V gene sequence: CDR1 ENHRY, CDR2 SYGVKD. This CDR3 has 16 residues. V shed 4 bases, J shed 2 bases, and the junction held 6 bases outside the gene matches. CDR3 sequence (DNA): TGTGCCATCAGTGCGGTGGACAGGGGGCAAAACTATGGCTACACCTTC. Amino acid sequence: CAISAVDRGQNYGYTF.

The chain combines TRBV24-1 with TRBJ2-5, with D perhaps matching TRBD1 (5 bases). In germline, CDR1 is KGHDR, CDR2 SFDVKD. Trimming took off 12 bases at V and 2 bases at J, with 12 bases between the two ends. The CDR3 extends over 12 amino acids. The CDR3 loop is CAPDRVQETQYF. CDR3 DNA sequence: TGTGCCCCCGACAGAGTTCAAGAGACCCAGTACTTC.

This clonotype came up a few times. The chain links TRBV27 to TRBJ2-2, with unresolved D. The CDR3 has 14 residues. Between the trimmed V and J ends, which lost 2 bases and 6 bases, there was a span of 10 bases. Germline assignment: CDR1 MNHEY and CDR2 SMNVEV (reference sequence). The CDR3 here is CASSLGLVPGELFF. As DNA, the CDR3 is TGTGCCAGCAGTTTAGGCCTAGTCCCCGGGGAGCTGTTTTTT.

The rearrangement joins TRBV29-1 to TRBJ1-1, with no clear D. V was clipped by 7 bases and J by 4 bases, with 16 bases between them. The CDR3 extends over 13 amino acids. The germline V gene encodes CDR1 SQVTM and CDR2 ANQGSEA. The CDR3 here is CSGGSAAGTEAFF. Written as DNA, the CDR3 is TGCAGCGGCGGTTCCGCTGCTGGCACTGAAGCTTTCTTT.

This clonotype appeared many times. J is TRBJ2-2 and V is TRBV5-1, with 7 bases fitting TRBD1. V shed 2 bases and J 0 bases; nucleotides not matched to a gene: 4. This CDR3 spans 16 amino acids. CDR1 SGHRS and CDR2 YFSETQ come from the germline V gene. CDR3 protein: CASSFGTGANTGELFF. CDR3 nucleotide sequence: TGCGCCAGCAGCTTTGGAACAGGGGCGAACACCGGGGAGCTGTTTTTT.

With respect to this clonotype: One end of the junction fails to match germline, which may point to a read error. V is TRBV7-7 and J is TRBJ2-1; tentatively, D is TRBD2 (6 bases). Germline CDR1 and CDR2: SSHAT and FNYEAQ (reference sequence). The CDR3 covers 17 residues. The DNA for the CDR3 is TGTGCTAGCAGCTTACCCCGGGACTCGGGGTCGTACAATGAGCAGTTCTTC. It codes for CASSLPRDSGSYNEQFF. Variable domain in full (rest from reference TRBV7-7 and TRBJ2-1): GAGVSQSPRYKVTKRGQDVTLRCDPISSHATLYWYQQALGQGPEFLTYFNYEAQPDKSGLPSDRFSAERPEGSISTLTIQRTEQRDSAMYRCASSLPRDSGSYNEQFFGPGTRLTVL.

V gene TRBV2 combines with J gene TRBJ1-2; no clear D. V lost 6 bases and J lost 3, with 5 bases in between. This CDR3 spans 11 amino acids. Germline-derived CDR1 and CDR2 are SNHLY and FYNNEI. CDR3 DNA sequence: TGTGCCAGCAGGAGCGACTATGGCTACACCTTC. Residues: CASRSDYGYTF. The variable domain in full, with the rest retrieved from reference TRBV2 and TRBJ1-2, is EPEVTQTPSHQVTQMGQEVILRCVPISNHLYFYWYRQILGQKVEFLVSFYNNEISEKSEIFDDQFSVERPDGSNFTLKIRSTKLEDSAMYFCASRSDYGYTFGSGTRLTVV.

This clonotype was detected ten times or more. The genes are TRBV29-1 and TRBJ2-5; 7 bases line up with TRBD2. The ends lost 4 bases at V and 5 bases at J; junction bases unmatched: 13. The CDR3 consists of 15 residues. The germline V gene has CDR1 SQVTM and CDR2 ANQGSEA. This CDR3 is CSVGQALVGGETQYF. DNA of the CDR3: TGCAGCGTTGGCCAGGCCCTAGTCGGGGGGGAGACCCAGTACTTC.

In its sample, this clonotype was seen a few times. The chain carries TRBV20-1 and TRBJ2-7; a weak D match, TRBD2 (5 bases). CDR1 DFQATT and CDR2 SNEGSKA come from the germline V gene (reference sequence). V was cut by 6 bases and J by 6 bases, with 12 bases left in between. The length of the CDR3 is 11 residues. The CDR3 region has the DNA TGCAGTGCCGTATCGGGGTTCGAGCAGTACTTC. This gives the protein CSAVSGFEQYF.

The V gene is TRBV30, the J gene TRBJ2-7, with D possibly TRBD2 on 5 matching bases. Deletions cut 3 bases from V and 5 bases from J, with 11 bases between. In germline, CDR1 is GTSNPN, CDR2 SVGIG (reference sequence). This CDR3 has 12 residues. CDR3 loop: CAWRRGFDEQYF. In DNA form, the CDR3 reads TGTGCCTGGAGACGGGGATTTGACGAGCAGTACTTC.

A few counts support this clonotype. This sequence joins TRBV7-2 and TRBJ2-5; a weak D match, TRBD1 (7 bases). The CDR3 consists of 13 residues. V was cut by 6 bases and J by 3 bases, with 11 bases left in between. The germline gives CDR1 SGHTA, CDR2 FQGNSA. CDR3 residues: CASSRGTEETQYF. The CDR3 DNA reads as TGTGCCAGCAGTCGCGGGACAGAAGAGACCCAGTACTTC. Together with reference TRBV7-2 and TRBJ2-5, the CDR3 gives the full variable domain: GAGVSQSPSNKVTEKGKDVELRCDPISGHTALYWYRQSLGQGLEFLIYFQGNSAPDKSGLPSDRFSAERTGGSVSTLTIQRTQQEDSAVYLCASSRGTEETQYFGPGTRLLVL.

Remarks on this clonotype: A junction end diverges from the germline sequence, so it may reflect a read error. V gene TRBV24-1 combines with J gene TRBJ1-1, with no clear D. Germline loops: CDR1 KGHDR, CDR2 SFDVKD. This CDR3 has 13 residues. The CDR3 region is CAISERTDTEAFF. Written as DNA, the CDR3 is TGTGCCATCAGTGAGAGGACTGACACTGAAGCTTTCTTT.

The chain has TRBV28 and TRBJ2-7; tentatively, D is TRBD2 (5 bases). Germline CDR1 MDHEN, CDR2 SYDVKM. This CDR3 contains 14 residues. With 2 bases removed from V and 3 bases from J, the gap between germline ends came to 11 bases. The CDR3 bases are TGTGCCAGCAGTTTACCTAGGCGGGTCTACGAGCAGTACTTC. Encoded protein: CASSLPRRVYEQYF.

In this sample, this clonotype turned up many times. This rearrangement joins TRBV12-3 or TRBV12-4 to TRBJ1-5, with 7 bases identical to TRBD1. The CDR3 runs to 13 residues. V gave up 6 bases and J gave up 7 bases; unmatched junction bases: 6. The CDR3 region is CASSQGERQPQHF. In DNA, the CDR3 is TGTGCCAGCAGCCAGGGGGAAAGGCAGCCCCAGCATTTT.

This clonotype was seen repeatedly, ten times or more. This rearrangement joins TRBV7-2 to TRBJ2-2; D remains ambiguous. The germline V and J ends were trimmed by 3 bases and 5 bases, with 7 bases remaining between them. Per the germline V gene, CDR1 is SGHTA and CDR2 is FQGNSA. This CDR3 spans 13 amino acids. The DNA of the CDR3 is TGTGCCAGCAGCTTCGTGGTAACCGGGGAGCTGTTTTTT. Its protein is CASSFVVTGELFF.

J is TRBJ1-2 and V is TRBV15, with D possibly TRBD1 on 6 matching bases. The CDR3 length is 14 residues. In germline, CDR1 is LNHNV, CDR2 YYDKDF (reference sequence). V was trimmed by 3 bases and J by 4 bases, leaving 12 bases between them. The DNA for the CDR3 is TGTGCCACCAGCAGGCCAGGGGCGAGCTATGGCTACACCTTC. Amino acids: CATSRPGASYGYTF.